This T cell receptor (beta chain) was sequenced in a study of shared clonotypes between healthy human individuals. Study-level results: Among donors, the sharing of clonotypes was expected to be influenced by sequencing depth.

This clone was counted between two and nine times. Its target is not known. The V gene end was trimmed by 0 bases and the J gene end by 5 bases; junction bases not matched to a gene: 6. Germline CDR1 reads SGHRS; CDR2 reads YFSETQ. The CDR3 covers 15 residues. Some 30,000 T cell genomes (roughly 0.2 ug DNA) went into each sorted-subset replicate. Assay: immunoSEQ multiplex PCR; the TCRdb copy retains only in-frame clones and omits some. The sample shows 950,000 to 1,100,000 clones, 65% to 80% of them seen only once. This receptor was obtained from a man between 18 and 35 years old in good health. The gene calls are TRBV5-1 and TRBJ2-3; 7 bases map to TRBD2. Sequenced sample: memory CD4+ T cells sorted from blood. Subset described: CD45RA-negative fraction. The CDR3 loop reads CASSLAGGILDTQYF. In nucleotides, the CDR3 is TGCGCCAGCAGCTTGGCCGGGGGGATCTTAGATACGCAGTATTTT.